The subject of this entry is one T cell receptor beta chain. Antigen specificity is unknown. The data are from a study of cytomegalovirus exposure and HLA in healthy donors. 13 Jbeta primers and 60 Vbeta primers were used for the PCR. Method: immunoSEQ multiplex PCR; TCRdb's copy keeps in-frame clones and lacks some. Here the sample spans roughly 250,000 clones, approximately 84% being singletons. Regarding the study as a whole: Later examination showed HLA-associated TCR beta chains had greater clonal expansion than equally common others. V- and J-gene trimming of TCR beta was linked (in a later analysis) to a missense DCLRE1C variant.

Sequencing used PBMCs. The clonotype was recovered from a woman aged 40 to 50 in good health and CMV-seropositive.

CDR3 loop: CASTVGTSAPDTQYF. Written as DNA, the CDR3 is TGTGCCAGCACGGTAGGGACTAGTGCCCCAGATACGCAGTATTTT. This chain connects TRBV28 to TRBJ2-3; 8 bases match TRBD2. This CDR3 has 15 residues. After removal of 7 bases from V and 4 bases from J, the junction contained 10 bases not matched to a gene. Germline V gene sequence: CDR1 MDHEN, CDR2 SYDVKM.